This T cell receptor beta chain appears in the sequencing data of a study of blood T cell repertoires in COVID-19. Study context: Donors in the United States, Italy and Spain gave samples during acute or convalescent COVID-19.

All enrollees were roughly 18 to 89 years old and from about 25 US areas. Participants' reported clinical history set cohort assignment. Original analysis: For nucleated cells, counts were estimated from reference gene primer amplification. Only in-frame clones appear in the TCRdb table, and some are missing; sequencing was by immunoSEQ multiplex PCR. That table furnishes V, J and clone size, whereas the DNA furnished D and trimming. The sample contains hundreds of thousands of clones, roughly 90% of which appear only once. Material: PBMCs or T cells enriched from blood (not recorded which). The sequence came from a woman in her 30s who had recovered from COVID-19.

The DNA for the CDR3 is TGTGCCAGTAGGCCGGGGACTAGCGGGACCGGGGAGCTGTTTTTT. This codes for CASRPGTSGTGELFF. The rearrangement links TRBV19 to TRBJ2-2; 12 bases match TRBD2. CDR1 is LNHDA, CDR2 SQIVND, per germline (reference sequence). V trimming: 6 bases; J trimming: 5 bases; junction bases outside the gene matches: 4. The CDR3 totals 15 residues.